This T cell receptor (beta chain) derives from a study of T cell responses to AZD1222 COVID-19 vaccine (dated by TCRdb to the early 2020s). The study in broad terms: AZD1222 recipients whose second dose came at about 4 weeks and those whose second dose came at about 12 weeks were combined into one group, since spike-specific TCR depth and breadth did not differ between the two schedules. TCR sequencing was performed for roughly 240 trial participants, of whom around 200 were given two doses of AZD1222 and roughly 25 were given two doses of MenACWY control vaccine. Trial participants were enrolled into age subgroups of 18-55, 56-69 and 70-plus years, which contained approximately 150, 28 and 58 TCR-sequenced participants, respectively.

Summary of the overall study and its limitations: After two AZD1222 doses, both the breadth and the depth of spike-specific TCRs were significantly higher than at day 0 and than in MenACWY recipients. Conclusions about previously exposed vaccinees are limited, since just 5 or 6 AZD1222 recipients were seropositive for SARS-CoV-2 at baseline. Most participants were white British and females outnumbered males, and the authors suggested that clonal diversity may have been underestimated. The 56-69-year group was small, and its depth increase did not reach significance, likely because of low power. Nearly half of unique spike-specific TCRs reportedly recognized epitopes outside regions mutated in the B.1.351 and B.1.1.7 variants. Because no samples from the day 14 peak response were available, repertoires could be characterized only after the peak T cell response. CD4 TCRs associated with the vaccine covered the entire spike protein, and the dominant responses were in regions 160-218 and 743-854.

The time point label for this specimen denotes: baseline before first vaccination. Vaccinee samples were obtained from the UK trials COV001 and COV002, which included a single-blind randomized controlled phase 2/3 trial of AZD1222 (ChAdOx1 nCoV-19) in healthy adults. Trial participant PBMC samples were collected at day 0 and day 28 after the second dose for TCRbeta chain sequencing. CDR3 length: 15 amino acids, cysteine to phenylalanine. Just CDR3 DNA is preserved here, 45 bases in frame from base 1. Relative to germline, V is 4 bases shorter and J is 4 bases shorter, with 16 bases between their ends. CDR1 LGHNA and CDR2 YNFKEQ are derived from the germline V gene. Details on this clone: Its antigen remains unidentified. Qualities for individual bases were not recorded, and no much larger clone is one base off.

The CDR3 regions of human TCRbeta chains were analyzed by immunosequencing. Under the source paper's analysis protocol: Repertoire TCRs were matched against a reference library of SARS-CoV-2-specific TCRs generated with the MIRA antigen-specificity platform. Breadth meant the fraction of unique TCRs that were SARS-CoV-2-associated, whereas depth meant the fraction of total T cells that were SARS-CoV-2-associated. Each spike-specific TCR was assigned to its reactive spike region and to a CD4 or CD8 class using the MIRA data. Log10-transformed breadth and depth values were compared by one-way ANOVA with Sidak's multiple comparisons tests. TCRdb re-hosts the immuneACCESS table, in-frame sequences only. Its copies lack some clones; in the studies checked, an unresolved V gene accounts for under half of them, and the cause for the rest is not known. V and J calls and clone size are those listed in that table; D and trimming were worked out from the DNA. Counted in this sample were about 96,000 clones; 80% to 90% of them appeared once. The biggest ten clones account for roughly 1.7% of the sample.

The chain is made from TRBV4-2 and TRBJ1-2; TRBD1 is perhaps the D gene, given 6 matching bases. The sample was peripheral blood, taken on day 0 of AZD1222 vaccination. The source of this sequence is an adult in good health. CDR3 reads: CASSPLQGSSYGYTF. The DNA sequence is TGTGCCAGCAGCCCTTTACAGGGCTCCTCCTATGGCTACACCTTC.